What follows describes a single T cell receptor (beta chain). CDR1 is MNHNS and CDR2 is SASEGT in the germline V gene. The V gene lost 8 bases and the J gene lost 3 bases, with 23 bases spanning the gap. The CDR3 is 16 residues long. Exclusions: uncontrolled infection, other autoimmune disease, pregnancy, lactation. Thyroid ultrasound and orbital computed tomography, with clinical symptoms and serum thyroxine and TRAb, informed diagnoses. PBMCs were collected from an approximately 10 ml volume of fresh peripheral blood. These data originate in a study of T cells in Graves' hyperthyroidism and ophthalmopathy. RNA transcripts yielded amplified TCR beta CDR3 regions. RT-PCR in the first round (using the HTBI primer set) targeted the TCR CDR3. TCRdb used MiXCR to reprocess the multiplex PCR reads, holding one entry per CDR3 protein. The repertoire consists of 490,000 or so distinct CDR3 sequences, with under 25% occurring once and the leading ten covering 45% to 55%.

V usage is TRBV6-1 and J usage is TRBJ2-7; TRBD1 might be the D (6 bases). This receptor was identified in a woman in her 70s with Graves' ophthalmopathy. The sample taken for sequencing was blood. The CDR3 nucleotides are TGTGCCAGCGGAAGGAAAACAGGGATGGGGGACTACGAGCAGTACTTC. Translation: CASGRKTGMGDYEQYF.